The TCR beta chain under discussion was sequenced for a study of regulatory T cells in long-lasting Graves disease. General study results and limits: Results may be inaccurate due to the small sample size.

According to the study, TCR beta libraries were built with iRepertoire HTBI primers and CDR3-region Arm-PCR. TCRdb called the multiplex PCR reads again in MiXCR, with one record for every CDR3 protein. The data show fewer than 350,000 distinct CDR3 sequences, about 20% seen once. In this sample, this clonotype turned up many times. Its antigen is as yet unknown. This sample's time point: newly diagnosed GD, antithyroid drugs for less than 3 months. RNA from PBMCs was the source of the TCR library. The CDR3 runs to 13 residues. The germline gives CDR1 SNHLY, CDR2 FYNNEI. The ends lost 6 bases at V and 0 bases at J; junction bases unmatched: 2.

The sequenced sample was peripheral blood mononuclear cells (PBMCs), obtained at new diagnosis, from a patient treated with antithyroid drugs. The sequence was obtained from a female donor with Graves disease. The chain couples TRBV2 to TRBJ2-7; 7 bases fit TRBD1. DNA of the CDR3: TGTGCCAGCAGACGGGACAGCTCCTACGAGCAGTACTTC. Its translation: CASRRDSSYEQYF.